The clone carrying this T cell receptor beta chain was counted only a few times. Its cognate antigen is unknown. V lost 6 bases, J lost 9 bases, and 21 bases lay in between. This CDR3 has 14 residues. Germline CDR1 reads MNHEY; CDR2 reads SVGAGI. TCRdb's copy holds only in-frame clones and misses some; the assay was immunoSEQ multiplex PCR. The data contain about 10,000 clones, about 77% of them seen just once; the ten biggest clones take up 15% to 20%. This entry comes from a study of tumor-infiltrating lymphocytes in localized non-small cell lung cancer. On the study more broadly: Resected tumor was paired with non-adjacent uninvolved lung from the same patient. Notes on the study in general: Not all patients were TCR sequenced, owing to tissue quantity. Higher tumor T cell infiltration than in uninvolved lung was supported by TCRbeta sequencing. Technical variation could not be separated from intratumor heterogeneity here.

The sample was uninvolved lung tissue not adjacent to the tumor. The sequence was collected from a human donor with non-small cell lung cancer. The genes are TRBV6-5 and TRBJ2-7; no firm D call. CDR3 in amino acids: CASSFSSSFAGQYF. The DNA for the CDR3 is TGTGCCAGCAGCTTCAGTTCCAGCTTTGCCGGGCAGTACTTC.